This T cell receptor beta chain originates from a study of response to subunit inactivated influenza vaccine. This clonotype was counted between two and nine times. Its antigen is undetermined. Study observations and caveats: A suggestion made by the authors is that each seasonal influenza vaccination recruits few new T cells.

The CDR3 covers 17 residues. Deletions cut 4 bases from V and 4 bases from J, with 22 bases between. The germline V gene encodes CDR1 MNHEY and CDR2 SVGAGI. TCRdb independently ran MiXCR on the RT-PCR reads; one entry per CDR3 protein. Of hundreds of thousands of distinct CDR3 sequences listed, more than 15% are singletons. This TCR was recovered from a man aged 50-60 years who received an inactivated influenza vaccine. The starting material was PBMCs from blood, obtained 11 to 12 days after vaccination. This chain connects TRBV6-5 to TRBJ1-2, with TRBD1 as a possible D gene (5 bases). In nucleotides, the CDR3 is TGTGCCAGCAGTTCCGGGGACCGCTTTCCCTCCTTCTATGGCTACACCTTC. Translated, it gives CASSSGDRFPSFYGYTF.